These T cell receptor beta chains were read from a single sample in a study of human T cells and chemical hapten exposure. Each CDR3 protein gets one entry after TCRdb re-called the RACE reads with MiXCR. The sample lists over 150,000 distinct CDR3 sequences, roughly 26% occurring once. Sample: whole blood, taken in connection with sensitization to the hapten diphenylcyclopropenone (DPC). The receptors derive from a woman younger than 35 with alopecia areata. Some clones in this sample may be carry-over from other donors' samples. Each CDR3 is given with its conserved first and last residue. Size tells how often a clone was seen (once, few, many) or the class of an expanded clone, and some rows leave it out.

cdr3_aa | j_call | clone_size | v_call
CATSDPLQTQYF | TRBJ2-5 | - | TRBV24-1
CASSRDIAAHYEQYF | TRBJ2-7 | - | TRBV27
CASSFKREGLGGELFF | TRBJ2-2 | - | TRBV11-2
CASSKTTGSNQPQHF | TRBJ1-5 | - | TRBV6-5
CASSEDRERYEQYF | TRBJ2-7 | few | TRBV2
CASSFRLVMTDYGYTF | TRBJ1-2 | - | TRBV5-4
CASSPQAGNTEAFF | TRBJ1-1 | few | TRBV27
CASSPAWGQGRLEQYF | TRBJ2-7 | - | TRBV7-2
CASGFTRGGRGPQTYGYTF | TRBJ1-2 | - | TRBV6-2/TRBV6-3
CASRGLAGGGETQYF | TRBJ2-5 | - | TRBV7-2
CASSLRVTEAFF | TRBJ1-1 | - | TRBV13
CASSTQSGSETQYF | TRBJ2-5 | - | TRBV7-9
CASSQAITSASSVSTDTQYF | TRBJ2-3 | - | TRBV4-3
CASSYSGRGDTQYF | TRBJ2-3 | few | TRBV28
CASSVVAGSGYTF | TRBJ1-2 | - | TRBV9
CASSLGDYGFTDTQYF | TRBJ2-3 | once | TRBV7-8
CSARSLTDRGHEQYF | TRBJ2-7 | - | TRBV20-1
CASSLRLGAREAFF | TRBJ1-1 | few | TRBV7-8
CASSLILNTEAFF | TRBJ1-1 | - | TRBV5-1
CATGAGVNNEQFF | TRBJ2-1 | few | TRBV24-1
CASSLDRVRSPLHF | TRBJ1-6 | many | TRBV5-1
CASSLAPDRVRFGYTF | TRBJ1-2 | - | TRBV5-5
CASSPFPGIVTEAFF | TRBJ1-1 | few | TRBV18
CASSLGLDRTRAFF | TRBJ1-1 | - | TRBV5-1
CSAVGWGANTGELFF | TRBJ2-2 | few | TRBV20-1
CSVDRQADTQYF | TRBJ2-3 | - | TRBV29-1
CSAREVASGSDTQYF | TRBJ2-3 | few | TRBV20-1
CASRGTGGTGELFF | TRBJ2-2 | - | TRBV6-5
CAKASGANVLTF | TRBJ2-6 | - | TRBV7-2
CASSTGGDDSYSNQPQHF | TRBJ1-5 | few | TRBV21-1
CASSLEGPGASGELFF | TRBJ2-2 | many | TRBV4-2
CASSLDRGKYF | TRBJ2-7 | - | TRBV7-2